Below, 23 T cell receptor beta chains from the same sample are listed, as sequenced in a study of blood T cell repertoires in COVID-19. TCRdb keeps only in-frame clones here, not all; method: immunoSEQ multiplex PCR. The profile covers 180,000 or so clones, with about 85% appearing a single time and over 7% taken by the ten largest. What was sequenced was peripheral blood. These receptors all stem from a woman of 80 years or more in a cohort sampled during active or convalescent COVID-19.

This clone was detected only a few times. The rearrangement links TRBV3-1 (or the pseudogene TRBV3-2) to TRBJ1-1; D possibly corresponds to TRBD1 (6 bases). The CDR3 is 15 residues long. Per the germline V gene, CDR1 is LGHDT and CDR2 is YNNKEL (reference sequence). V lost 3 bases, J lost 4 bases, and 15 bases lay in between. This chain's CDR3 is CASSQGAQGSTEAFF. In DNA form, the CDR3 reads TGTGCCAGCAGCCAGGGGGCACAGGGATCCACTGAAGCTTTCTTT.

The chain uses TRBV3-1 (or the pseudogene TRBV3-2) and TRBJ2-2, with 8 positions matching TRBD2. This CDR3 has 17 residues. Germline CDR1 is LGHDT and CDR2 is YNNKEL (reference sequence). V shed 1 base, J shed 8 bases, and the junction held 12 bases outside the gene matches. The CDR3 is CASSQGPVGLAGGELFF. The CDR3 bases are TGTGCCAGCAGCCAAGGACCGGTCGGGCTAGCGGGTGGGGAGCTGTTTTTT.

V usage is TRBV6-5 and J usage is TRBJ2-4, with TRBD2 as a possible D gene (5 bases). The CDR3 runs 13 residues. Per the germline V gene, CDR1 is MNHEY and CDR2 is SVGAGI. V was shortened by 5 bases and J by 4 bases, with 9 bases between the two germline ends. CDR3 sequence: CASSPGLKNIQYF. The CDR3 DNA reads TGTGCCAGCAGTCCCGGACTGAAAAACATTCAGTACTTC.

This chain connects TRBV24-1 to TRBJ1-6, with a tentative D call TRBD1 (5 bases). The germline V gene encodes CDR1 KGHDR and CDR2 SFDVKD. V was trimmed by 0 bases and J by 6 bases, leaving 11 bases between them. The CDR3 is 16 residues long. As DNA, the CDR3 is TGTGCCACCAGTGATTTGCGAACAGGAGCTAATTCACCCCTCCACTTT. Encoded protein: CATSDLRTGANSPLHF.

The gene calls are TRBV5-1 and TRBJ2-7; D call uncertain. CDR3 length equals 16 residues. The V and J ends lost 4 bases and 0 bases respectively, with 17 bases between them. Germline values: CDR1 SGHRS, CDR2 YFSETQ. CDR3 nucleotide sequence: TGCGCCAGCAGCCGAAGACGGCAGGATAGCTCCTACGAGCAGTACGTC. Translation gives CASSRRRQDSSYEQYV.

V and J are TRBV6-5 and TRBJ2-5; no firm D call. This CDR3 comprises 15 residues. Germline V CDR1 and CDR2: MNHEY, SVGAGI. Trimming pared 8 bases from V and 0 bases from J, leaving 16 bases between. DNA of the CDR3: TGTGCCAGCGGCCGACTTACCCTGTACCAAGAGACCCAGTACTTC. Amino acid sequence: CASGRLTLYQETQYF.

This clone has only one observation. CDR3 nucleotide sequence: TGTGCCAGCAGCGTAGGACAGCTAAACACTGAAGCTTTCTTT. Protein: CASSVGQLNTEAFF. This chain connects TRBV7-9 to TRBJ1-1; D is possibly TRBD1 (6 bases). CDR3 length: 14 residues. The V end was cut by 5 bases, the J end by 2 bases, with 12 bases between. The germline V gene has CDR1 SEHNR and CDR2 FQNEAQ (reference sequence).

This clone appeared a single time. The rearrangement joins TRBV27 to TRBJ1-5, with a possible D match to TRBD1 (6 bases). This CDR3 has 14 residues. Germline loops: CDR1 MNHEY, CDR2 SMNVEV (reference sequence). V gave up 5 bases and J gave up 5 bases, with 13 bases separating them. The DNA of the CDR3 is TGTGCCAGCAGTGGAGCAGGGGAATATCAGCCCCAGCATTTT. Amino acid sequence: CASSGAGEYQPQHF.

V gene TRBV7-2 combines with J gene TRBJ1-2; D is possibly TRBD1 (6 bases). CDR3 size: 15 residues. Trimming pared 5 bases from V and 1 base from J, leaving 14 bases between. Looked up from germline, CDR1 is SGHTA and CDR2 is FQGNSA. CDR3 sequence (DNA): TGTGCCAGCAGCCCTACTCGGACAGTTAACTATGGCTACACCTTC. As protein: CASSPTRTVNYGYTF. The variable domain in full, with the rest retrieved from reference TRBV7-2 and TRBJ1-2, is GAGVSQSPSNKVTEKGKDVELRCDPISGHTALYWYRQSLGQGLEFLIYFQGNSAPDKSGLPSDRFSAERTGGSVSTLTIQRTQQEDSAVYLCASSPTRTVNYGYTFGSGTRLTVV.

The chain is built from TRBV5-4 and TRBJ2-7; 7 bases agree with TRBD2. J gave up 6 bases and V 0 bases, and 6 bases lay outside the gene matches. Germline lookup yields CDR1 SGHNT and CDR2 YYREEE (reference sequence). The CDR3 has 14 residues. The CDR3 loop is CASSLAGTTSEQYV. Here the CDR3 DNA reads TGTGCCAGCAGCTTGGCCGGGACTACCTCCGAGCAGTACGTC.

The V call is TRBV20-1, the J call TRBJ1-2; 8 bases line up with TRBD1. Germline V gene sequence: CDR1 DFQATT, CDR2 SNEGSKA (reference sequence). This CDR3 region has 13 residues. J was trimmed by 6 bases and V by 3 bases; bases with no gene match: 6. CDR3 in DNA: TGCAGTGCTAGTCAGGGGGCGCGGGATGGCTACACCTTC. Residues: CSASQGARDGYTF.

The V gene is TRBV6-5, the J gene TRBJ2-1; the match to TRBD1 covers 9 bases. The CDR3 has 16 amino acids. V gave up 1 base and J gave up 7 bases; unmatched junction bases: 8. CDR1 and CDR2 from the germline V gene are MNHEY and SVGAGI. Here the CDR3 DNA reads TGTGCCAGCAGTTACTTCCCGGACAGGGGTTTGAATGAGCAGTTCTTC. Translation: CASSYFPDRGLNEQFF.

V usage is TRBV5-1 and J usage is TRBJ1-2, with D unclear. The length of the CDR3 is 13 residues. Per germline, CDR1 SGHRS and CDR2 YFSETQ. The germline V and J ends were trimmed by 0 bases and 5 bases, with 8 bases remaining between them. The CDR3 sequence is CASSLGEFYGYTF. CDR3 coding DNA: TGCGCCAGCAGCTTGGGAGAATTTTATGGCTACACCTTC. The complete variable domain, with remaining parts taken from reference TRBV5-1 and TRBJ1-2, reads KAGVTQTPRYLIKTRGQQVTLSCSPISGHRSVSWYQQTPGQGLQFLFEYFSETQRNKGNFPGRFSGRQFSNSRSEMNVSTLELGDSALYLCASSLGEFYGYTFGSGTRLTVV.

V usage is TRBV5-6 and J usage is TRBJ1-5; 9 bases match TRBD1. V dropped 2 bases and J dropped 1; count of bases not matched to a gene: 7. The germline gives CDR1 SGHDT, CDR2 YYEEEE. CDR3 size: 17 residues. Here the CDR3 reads CASSLQQGAGSNQPQHF. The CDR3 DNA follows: TGTGCCAGCAGCTTACAACAGGGGGCCGGGAGCAATCAGCCCCAGCATTTT.

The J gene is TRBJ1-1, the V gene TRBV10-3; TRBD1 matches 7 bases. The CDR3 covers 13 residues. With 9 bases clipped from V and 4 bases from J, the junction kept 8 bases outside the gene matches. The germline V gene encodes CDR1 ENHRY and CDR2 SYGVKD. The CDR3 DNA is TGTGCCATGGCAACAGGGGTGGGCACTGAAGCTTTCTTT. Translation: CAMATGVGTEAFF.

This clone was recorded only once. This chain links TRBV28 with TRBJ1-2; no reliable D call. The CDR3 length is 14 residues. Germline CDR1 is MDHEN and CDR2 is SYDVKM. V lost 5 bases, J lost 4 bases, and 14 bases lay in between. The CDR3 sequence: CASSRPSQVYGYTF. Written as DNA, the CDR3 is TGTGCCAGCAGTCGCCCAAGTCAGGTCTATGGCTACACCTTC.

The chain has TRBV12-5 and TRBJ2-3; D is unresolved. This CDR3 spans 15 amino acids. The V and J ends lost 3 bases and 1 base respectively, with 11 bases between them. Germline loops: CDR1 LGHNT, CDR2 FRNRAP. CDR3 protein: CASGFPAIGTDTQYF. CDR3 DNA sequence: TGTGCTAGTGGTTTCCCCGCGATCGGCACAGATACGCAGTATTTT.

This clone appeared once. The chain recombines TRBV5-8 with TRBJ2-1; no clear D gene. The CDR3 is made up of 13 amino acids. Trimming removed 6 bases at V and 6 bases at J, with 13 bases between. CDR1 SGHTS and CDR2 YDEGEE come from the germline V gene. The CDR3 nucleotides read TGTGCCAGCAACCCACCCAGGATCAATGAGCAGTTCTTC. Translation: CASNPPRINEQFF.

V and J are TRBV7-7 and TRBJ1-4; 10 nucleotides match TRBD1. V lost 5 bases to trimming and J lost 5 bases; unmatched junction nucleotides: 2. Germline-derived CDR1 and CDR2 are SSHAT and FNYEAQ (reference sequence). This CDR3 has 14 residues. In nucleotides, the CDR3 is TGTGCCAGCAGCCAGGGACAGGGGAATGAAAAACTGTTTTTT. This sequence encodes CASSQGQGNEKLFF.

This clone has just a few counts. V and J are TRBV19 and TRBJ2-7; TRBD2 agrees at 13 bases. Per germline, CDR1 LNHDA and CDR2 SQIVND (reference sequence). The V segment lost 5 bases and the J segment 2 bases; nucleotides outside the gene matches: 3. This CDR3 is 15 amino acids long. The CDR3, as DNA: TGTGCCAGTAGTTTGGGACTAGCGGGAACCTACGAGCAGTACGTC. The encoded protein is CASSLGLAGTYEQYV.

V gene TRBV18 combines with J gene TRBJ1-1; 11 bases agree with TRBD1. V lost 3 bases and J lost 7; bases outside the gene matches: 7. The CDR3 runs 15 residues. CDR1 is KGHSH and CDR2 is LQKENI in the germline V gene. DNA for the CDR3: TGTGCCAGCTCACCCGGACAGGGGGCGACCGGTGAAGCTTTCTTT. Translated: CASSPGQGATGEAFF. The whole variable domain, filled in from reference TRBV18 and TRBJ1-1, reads NAGVMQNPRHLVRRRGQEARLRCSPMKGHSHVYWYRQLPEEGLKFMVYLQKENIIDESGMPKERFSAEFPKEGPSILRIQQVVRGDSAAYFCASSPGQGATGEAFFGQGTRLTVV.

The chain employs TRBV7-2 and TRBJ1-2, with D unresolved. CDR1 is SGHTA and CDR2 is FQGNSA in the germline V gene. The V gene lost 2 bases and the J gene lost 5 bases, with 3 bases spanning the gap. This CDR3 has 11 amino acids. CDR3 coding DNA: TGTGCCAGCAGCTTACAGTATGGCTACACCTTC. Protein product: CASSLQYGYTF.

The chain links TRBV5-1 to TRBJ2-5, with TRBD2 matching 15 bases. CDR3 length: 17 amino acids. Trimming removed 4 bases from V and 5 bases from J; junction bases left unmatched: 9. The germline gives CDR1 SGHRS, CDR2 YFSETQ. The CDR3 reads CASSAGLAGGVVETQYF. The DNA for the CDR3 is TGCGCCAGCAGCGCGGGACTAGCGGGGGGTGTAGTGGAGACCCAGTACTTC.